This is a list of T cell receptor delta chains from one sample in a study of delta chains in infants with herpesvirus infections. TCRdb redid the clone calls on the RT-PCR reads with CATT. Of just under 1,500 delta-chain clones in the sample, roughly 30% were seen once. The specimen comprised peripheral blood, sampled at time point 1 of longitudinal follow-up. The receptor source for this set is a human donor who was a Ugandan infant, either HIV-exposed or HIV-unexposed (not recorded which). Each CDR3 is given with its conserved first and last residue. A D gene is named only where the DNA matches it firmly. Not every row has a clone size; where given, it reads once, few, many or a size class.

J | size | V | D | CDR3 | DNA
TRDJ1 | . | TRDV1 | . | CALGASGLPPLEARVKLIF | TGTGCTCTTGGGGCCTCGGGCCTTCCCCCCTTGGAAGCTAGAGTTAAACTCATCTTT
TRDJ1 | few | TRDV1 | TRDD3 | CALGEQFRYTGGYTDKLIF | TGTGCTCTTGGGGAACAATTCCGGTATACTGGGGGATACACCGATAAACTCATCTTT
TRDJ1 | large | TRDV1 | . | CALGETHLSYVNTGGHANTDKLIF | TGTGCTCTTGGGGAAACCCACCTTTCCTACGTAAATACTGGGGGCCACGCGAACACCGATAAACTCATCTTT
TRDJ1 | few | TRDV1 | . | CALVSGGPLIKLIF | TGTGCTCTTGTATCGGGGGGTCCCCTTATAAAACTCATCTTT
TRDJ1 | . | TRAV29/DV5 | . | CAASAVIMSDKLIF | TGTGCAGCAAGCGCCGTCATTATGTCCGATAAACTCATCTTT
TRDJ3 | few | TRDV2 | TRDD3 | CACDTGGYLSWDTRQMFF | TGTGCCTGTGACACCGGGGGATACCTCTCCTGGGACACCCGACAGATGTTTTTC
TRDJ2 | . | TRDV1 | TRDD3 | CALGDPSPARLGDGAAQLFF | TGTGCTCTTGGGGACCCTTCCCCAGCACGTCTGGGGGATGGGGCAGCACAACTCTTCTTT
TRDJ3 | . | TRDV1 | TRDD3 | CALGELGPPGGIRTQLRWDTRQMFF | TGTGCTCTTGGGGAACTAGGGCCTCCTGGAGGGATACGTACCCAACTGAGATGGGACACCCGACAGATGTTTTTC
TRDJ1 | . | TRDV1 | . | CALGEPYSPINKLIF | TGTGCTCTTGGGGAACCTTACTCCCCGATTAATAAACTCATCTTT
TRDJ1 | few | TRDV1 | . | CALGELVQHPKLIF | TGTGCTCTTGGGGAACTAGTGCAACATCCTAAACTCATCTTT
TRDJ1 | . | TRAV38-2/DV8 | TRDD3 | CAYRRRFPTMGDTKLIF | TGTGCTTATAGGAGAAGGTTTCCTACGATGGGGGATACTAAACTCATCTTT
TRDJ1 | . | TRDV1 | TRDD3 | CALGGLMWGIIADKLIF | TGTGCTCTTGGGGGGCTAATGTGGGGGATAATCGCCGATAAACTCATCTTT